Reported below is one T cell receptor beta chain. This CDR3 spans 10 amino acids. Germline CDR1 and CDR2: DFQATT and SNEGSKA (reference sequence). In the authors' workflow: Amplifying reference gene primers gave estimates of nucleated cell counts. Profiled with immunoSEQ multiplex PCR; TCRdb holds only in-frame clones, not every one. V and J calls and clone size are copied from that table; D and trimming were computed from the DNA. Seen here are a few hundred thousand clones, about 87% observed once, and the top ten hold less than 5%. This specimen comes from a study of blood T cell repertoires in COVID-19. On the study more broadly: PBMCs, B-cell-depleted T cells, or T cells were the source of the cDNA or gDNA that made up the material.

Source material: peripheral blood. This rearrangement joins TRBV20-1 to TRBJ2-1; weak D call: TRBD2 (5 bases). The TCR originated in a man in his 60s who had recovered from COVID-19. The CDR3 DNA reads as TGCAGCCCTCAGCGGAATGAGCAGTTCTTC. Its protein is CSPQRNEQFF.